The 15 T cell receptor beta chains given below trace back to one sample, sequenced in a study of liver allograft versus peripheral blood T cells. As for the study in general: Intrahepatic T cell receptor repertoires from transplanted livers were compared against repertoires in recipients' peripheral blood.

TCRdb ran MiXCR on the reads and lists one entry per CDR3 protein. This table holds around 10,000 distinct CDR3 sequences, about 19% found once. Receptors originate from a human patient who had a liver transplant. Some of the T cells may derive from the graft donor.

This clonotype is medium-sized (0.01 to 0.1%) within its sample. The genes are TRBV6-1 and TRBJ1-2; 7 positions agree with TRBD1. V lost 6 bases, J lost 4 bases, and 11 bases stayed unmatched. CDR3 length: 15 residues. CDR1 MNHNS and CDR2 SASEGT come from the germline V gene. The CDR3 protein is CASRQPGGNGYGYTF. The CDR3 bases are TGTGCCAGCAGGCAACCAGGGGGAAATGGCTATGGCTACACCTTC.

By share, this clonotype ranks as medium-sized. The V gene is TRBV10-3, the J gene TRBJ2-7; 10 nucleotides line up with TRBD1. Germline V lookup: CDR1 ENHRY, CDR2 SYGVKD. The V gene end was trimmed by 3 bases and the J gene end by 7 bases; junction bases not matched to a gene: 9. This CDR3 region has 15 residues. The CDR3 DNA is TGTGCCATCAGTGACTCCGGGACAGGGGCGGGAGAGCAGTACTTC. It codes for CAISDSGTGAGEQYF.

This clonotype is judged medium-sized. The chain combines TRBV6-1 with TRBJ1-1; possible D gene TRBD1, 5 bases. Germline V gene sequence: CDR1 MNHNS, CDR2 SASEGT. V was pared by 8 bases and J by 1 base, with 11 bases between. The CDR3 sequence is 13 residues long. The CDR3, as DNA: TGTGCCAGCGAGTCGGGGACGAACACTGAAGCTTTCTTT. It yields the protein CASESGTNTEAFF.

This clonotype is categorized as medium-sized. The V call is TRBV5-6, the J call TRBJ2-2; a weak D match, TRBD1 (5 bases). Trimming stripped 2 bases from V and 6 bases from J, with 5 bases between. The germline gives CDR1 SGHDT, CDR2 YYEEEE. This CDR3 is built from 12 residues. CDR3 sequence reads: CASSLQAGELFF. CDR3 bases: TGTGCCAGCAGCTTACAGGCCGGGGAGCTGTTTTTT.

Details on this clonotype: A read error may explain this, as a much larger clone is one base away. V gene TRBV6-5 combines with J gene TRBJ2-1; D is uncertain. Trimming cost V 5 bases and J 0 bases, with 11 bases left between them. CDR1 is MNHEY and CDR2 is SVGAGI in the germline V gene. The CDR3 runs to 15 residues. The DNA of the CDR3 is TGTGCCAGCAGTCACGGTGGGCTCTCCTACAATGAGCAGTTCTTC. Translating gives CASSHGGLSYNEQFF.

By sample fraction, this clonotype is medium-sized. For the CDR3, the DNA is TGTGCCAGTAGTATAGCGGCAGCGAATATAGGGGGATATGGCTACACCTTC. This gives the protein CASSIAAANIGGYGYTF. The chain joins TRBV19 to TRBJ1-2; D may be TRBD1 (6 bases). This CDR3 is built from 17 residues. The germline V and J ends were trimmed by 1 base and 5 bases, with 20 bases remaining between them. Per germline, CDR1 LNHDA and CDR2 SQIVND (reference sequence).

By frequency in the sample, this clonotype is medium-sized. This rearrangement joins TRBV15 to TRBJ1-5, with TRBD1 identical over 8 bases. Germline V lookup: CDR1 LNHNV, CDR2 YYDKDF (reference sequence). The V segment lost 1 base and the J segment 7 bases; nucleotides outside the gene matches: 9. The CDR3 extends over 16 amino acids. The CDR3 here is CATSRGTGQSRQPQHF. CDR3 DNA: TGTGCCACCAGCAGAGGGACAGGGCAAAGTAGACAGCCCCAGCATTTT.

This clonotype was recorded once. This may be a read error, as it is one base from a much larger clone. The chain has TRBV6-1 and TRBJ2-7; 11 nucleotides agree with TRBD2. CDR1 is MNHNS, CDR2 SASEGT, per germline. The CDR3 extends over 15 amino acids. Trimming took 7 bases from V and 2 from J; bases not matched to a gene: 7. CDR3 coding DNA: TGTGCCAGCAATACAGGGACTAGCGGCACCTACGAGCAGTACTTC. This gives the protein CASNTGTSGTYEQYF.

This chain joins TRBV24-1 and TRBJ1-1; TRBD1 agrees at 9 bases. The J call may be wrong; the DNA end is better matched by TRBJ2-3. The germline gives CDR1 KGHDR, CDR2 SFDVKD. CDR3 length: 13 amino acids. The DNA for the CDR3 is TGTGCCACCAGTGGGACAGGGGATCATACGCAGTATTTT. Residues: CATSGTGDHTQYF.

With regard to this clonotype: A read error is possible here, since a much larger clone lies one base away. This chain links TRBV6-6 with TRBJ1-5; the D is unclear. Germline V CDR1 and CDR2: MNHNY, SVGAGI (reference sequence). CDR3 size: 15 residues. The CDR3 sequence is CTSSSGSDGNQPQHF. The DNA for the CDR3 is TGTACCAGCAGTTCAGGAAGTGATGGCAATCAGCCCCAGCATTTT.

This clonotype has only one observation. The chain employs TRBV23-1 and TRBJ1-4, with TRBD1 as a possible D gene (5 bases). TRBV23-1 is placed among ORFs of uncertain function. V shed 4 bases and J shed 8 bases, with 20 bases lying between them. The CDR3 sequence is 16 residues long. DNA for the CDR3: TGCGCCAGCAGTCCAGGTCTGGGGGAAAGGGGCGAAAAACTGTTTTTT. Its translation: CASSPGLGERGEKLFF.

This clonotype is labeled as medium-sized. This chain links TRBV19 with TRBJ1-3; tentatively, D is TRBD1 (6 bases). Deletions cut 4 bases from V and 7 bases from J, with 17 bases between. The germline V gene encodes CDR1 LNHDA and CDR2 SQIVND (reference sequence). The CDR3 loop spans 15 amino acids. The CDR3 DNA reads as TGTGCCAGTAGTAGAGCAGGGGTCGCCGGGAACACCATATATTTT. Residues: CASSRAGVAGNTIYF.

This clonotype was counted many times. The chain has TRBV19 and TRBJ1-1; D not certain. CDR1 LNHDA and CDR2 SQIVND come from the germline V gene (reference sequence). Between the trimmed V and J ends, which lost 2 bases and 1 base, there was a span of 5 bases. The CDR3 totals 13 residues. The CDR3 reads CASSISANTEAFF. The DNA for the CDR3 is TGTGCCAGTAGTATATCAGCGAACACTGAAGCTTTCTTT.

This clonotype came up many times. J is TRBJ1-3 and V is TRBV18; D gene uncertain. V was trimmed by 1 base and J by 0 bases, leaving 7 bases between them. The CDR3 has 15 amino acids. Germline lookup yields CDR1 KGHSH and CDR2 LQKENI. CDR3 loop: CASSPQYPSGNTIYF. The CDR3 bases are TGTGCCAGCTCACCACAGTACCCCTCTGGAAACACCATATATTTT.

The CDR3 nucleotides are TGTGCCAGCAGTTACCGGGGCACCGGCTATGGCTACACCTTC. Its translation is CASSYRGTGYGYTF. This chain links TRBV12-3 or TRBV12-4 with TRBJ1-2; the D gene is possibly TRBD1 (5 bases). This CDR3 contains 14 residues. Trimming shortened V by 4 bases and J by 4 bases, and 13 bases separated the two germline ends.